This record looks at one TCR beta chain sequence and its context. Clones were sequenced by immunoSEQ multiplex PCR, and TCRdb holds only the in-frame ones, with some missing. The profile shows about 120,000 clones, approximately 88% of them singletons. The CDR3 is 14 amino acids. Germline assignment: CDR1 DFQATT and CDR2 SNEGSKA (reference sequence). J was trimmed by 9 bases and V by 3 bases; bases with no gene match: 7. The entry originates in a study of control samples from healthy donors and cancer patients. This chain joins TRBV20-1 and TRBJ1-6; 8 nucleotides agree with TRBD1. The clonotype was recovered from a man in his forties in good health. The sample consisted of blood. CDR3 sequence: CSASTGGGGSPLHF. The CDR3 coding sequence is TGCAGTGCTAGTACAGGGGGAGGTGGTTCACCCCTCCACTTT.